This T cell receptor beta chain originates from a study of blood T cell repertoires in COVID-19. Sequencing was performed with immunoSEQ multiplex PCR; in TCRdb, only in-frame clones are kept and a portion is missing. This table has approximately 300,000 clones, approximately 90% appearing once. The V gene's germline CDR1 is MNHNS and CDR2 SASEGT. The CDR3 covers 12 residues. V dropped 1 base and J dropped 12; count of bases not matched to a gene: 5. The receptor was isolated from a man aged 40-49 years with acute or convalescent COVID-19. The rearrangement links TRBV6-1 to TRBJ1-1; TRBD1 matches 7 bases. Sequenced: peripheral blood. The CDR3 loop is CASSEEAGGSFF. In DNA, the CDR3 is TGTGCCAGCAGTGAAGAGGCAGGGGGGTCTTTCTTT.